The present T cell receptor (beta chain) was sequenced within a study of CD8 T cells in Susac syndrome. Peripheral blood CD8+ and CD4+ T cells were profiled by TCR beta sequencing. Negative isolation was used for CD8+ and CD4+ T cells and FACS enrichment for TEMRA cells. Per the germline V gene, CDR1 is SGHTA and CDR2 is FQGNSA. V lost 0 bases, J lost 9 bases, and 5 bases stayed unmatched. This CDR3 has 15 amino acids. With random hexamers, reverse transcription was performed on about 0.45 to 1 ug of RNA. TCR beta CDR3 was amplified by immunoSEQ multiplex PCR. This amplification extended across 54 Vbeta and 13 Jbeta segments. Using its own MiXCR run on the immunoSEQ multiplex PCR reads, TCRdb lists one record per CDR3 protein. The data hold a few hundred thousand distinct CDR3 sequences, with roughly nine tenths observed a single time.

The chain has TRBV7-2 and TRBJ2-1, with 10 bases fitting TRBD2. This clonotype was obtained from a human donor with multiple sclerosis. Input material: CD4+ T cells from PBMCs. CDR3 in amino acids: CASSLARTSGGEQFF. In nucleotides, the CDR3 is TGTGCCAGCAGCTTAGCGAGGACTAGCGGTGGTGAGCAGTTCTTC.